This T cell receptor beta chain originates from a study of cytomegalovirus exposure and HLA in healthy donors. PCR primers comprised 60 Vbeta and 13 Jbeta primers. The protocol was immunoSEQ multiplex PCR, while the TCRdb copy is restricted to in-frame clones and leaves out a portion. The profile shows 150,000 to 200,000 clones, 70% to 90% of them singletons. The germline V and J ends were trimmed by 5 bases and 2 bases, with 13 bases remaining between them. Per the germline V gene, CDR1 is MNHNS and CDR2 is SASEGT. This CDR3 has 14 amino acids. V and J are TRBV6-1 and TRBJ2-7, with D perhaps matching TRBD1 (6 bases). This sequence originates from a man younger than 35 in good health and CMV-seropositive. Sample: PBMCs. The CDR3 sequence is CASSQGQSPYEQYF. The CDR3 nucleotides are TGTGCCAGCAGTCAGGGGCAATCACCCTACGAGCAGTACTTC.